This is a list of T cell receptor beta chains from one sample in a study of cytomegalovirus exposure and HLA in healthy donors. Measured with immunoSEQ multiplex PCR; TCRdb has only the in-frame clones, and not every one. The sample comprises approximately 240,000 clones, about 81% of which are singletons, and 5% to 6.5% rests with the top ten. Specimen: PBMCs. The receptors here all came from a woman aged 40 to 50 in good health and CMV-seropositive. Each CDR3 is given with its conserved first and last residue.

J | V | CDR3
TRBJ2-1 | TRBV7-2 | CASSTRTGSLYNEQFF
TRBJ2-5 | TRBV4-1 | CASSQGPGEGETQYF
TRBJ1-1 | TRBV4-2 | CASSQGDRGRITEAFF
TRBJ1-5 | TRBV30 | CAWSQMGQGVEQPQHF
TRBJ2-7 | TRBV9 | CASSTRQGYEQYF
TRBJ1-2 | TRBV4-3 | CASSQDPWTGAGSYTF
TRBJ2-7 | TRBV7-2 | CASSLLSGGPYEQYF
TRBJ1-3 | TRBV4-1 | CASSQEFVTGLSGNTIYF
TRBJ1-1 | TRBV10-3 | CAISESGQGSTEAFF
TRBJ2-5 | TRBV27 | CASSRLGQGAWETQYF
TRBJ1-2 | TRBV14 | CASSPGTGFGGYGYTF
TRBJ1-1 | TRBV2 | CASSEDGGLVTEAFF
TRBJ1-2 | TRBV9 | CASSVGGTNHYGYTF
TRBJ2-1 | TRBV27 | CASSSQVRGALNEQFF
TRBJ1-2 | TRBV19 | CASSTLRSANYGYTF
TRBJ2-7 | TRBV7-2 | CASSSQGYEQYF
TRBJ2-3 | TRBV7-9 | CASSLVTGGDTQYF
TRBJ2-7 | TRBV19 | CASSITDSRGKQYF
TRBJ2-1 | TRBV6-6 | CASSPSEFLSYNEQFF
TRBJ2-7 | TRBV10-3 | CAIRVAGGRYEQYF
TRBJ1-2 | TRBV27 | CASSLSGDRGYTF
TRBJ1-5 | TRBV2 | CASSRNGNSNQPQHF
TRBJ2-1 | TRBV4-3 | CASSQGVILAGGPGNEQFF
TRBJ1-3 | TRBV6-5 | CASSYRRTGGNTIYF
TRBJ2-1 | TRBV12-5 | CASLKAGAREQFF
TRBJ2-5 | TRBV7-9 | CASSVRGTSGPGTQYF
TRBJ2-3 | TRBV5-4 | CASSLKAGGDTDTQYF
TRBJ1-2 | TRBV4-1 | CASSWGWGESDYGYTF
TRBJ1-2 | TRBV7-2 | CASSWSHAGGAEGYTF
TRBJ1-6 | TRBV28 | CASRTVYNSPLHF
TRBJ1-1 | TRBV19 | CATSYRLSTTEAFF
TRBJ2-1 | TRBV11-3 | CASSLDRGNEQFF
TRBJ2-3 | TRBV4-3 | CASSQNIEMTSTDTQYF
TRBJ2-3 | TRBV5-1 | CASKLAGGGDTQYF
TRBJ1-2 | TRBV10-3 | CAMSTGTGPYGYGYTF
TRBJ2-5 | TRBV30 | CAWRDTQDAGADF
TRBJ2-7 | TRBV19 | CASSIGAATYEQYF
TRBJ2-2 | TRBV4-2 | CASSQPPTRDTDTGELFF
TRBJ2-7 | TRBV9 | CASSVEVGGPYEQYF
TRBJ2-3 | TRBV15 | CATSTPRVTDTQYF